This T cell receptor (beta chain) was captured in a study of cytomegalovirus exposure and HLA in healthy donors. Findings and limits, study-wide: Most TCR sequences showed up rarely, but some public TCRs showed up in many donors.

Points on this clone: The antigen is not known.

PCR was performed using 60 Vbeta and 13 Jbeta primers. The assay was immunoSEQ multiplex PCR, and TCRdb's table has in-frame clones only and misses some. The sample records 100,000 or so clones, 75% to 90% being singletons. Germline V gene data show CDR1 as SQVTM and CDR2 as ANQGSEA. The CDR3 covers 13 residues. The trim removed 6 bases at V and 0 bases at J, leaving 3 bases unmatched. The chain carries TRBV29-1 and TRBJ1-2; 8 bases agree with TRBD1. This TCR was sampled from a man between 25 and 39 years old in good health and CMV-seronegative. Specimen: PBMCs. For the CDR3, the DNA is TGCAGCGTAGGACAGGGAGCTAACTATGGCTACACCTTC. Protein sequence: CSVGQGANYGYTF.